The 2 T cell receptor beta chains below all came from one sample that was sequenced in a study of T cell responses to AZD1222 COVID-19 vaccine. Repertoires were generated with immunoSEQ multiplex PCR, while TCRdb's copy carries only in-frame clones and drops some. Of tens of thousands of clones in the sample, around nine tenths are singletons; the top ten hold around 10%. The material was peripheral blood, obtained 28 days after the second AZD1222 dose. These receptors all stem from an adult who received the AZD1222 COVID-19 vaccine.

This clone was observed once. The genes are TRBV27 and TRBJ2-6; tentative D call: TRBD2 (6 bases). From germline, CDR1 is MNHEY and CDR2 SMNVEV (reference sequence). The CDR3 runs 16 residues. V lost 1 base and J 1 base, leaving 8 bases between the germline ends. DNA for the CDR3: TGTGCCAGCAGTTTATATGGGGGGTCTGGGGCCAACGTCCTGACTTTC. Translating it yields CASSLYGGSGANVLTF.

A note on this clone: Other DNA sequences within the sample encode an identical CDR3. The rearrangement uses TRBV7-9 and TRBJ1-4; tentative D call: TRBD1 (5 bases). CDR3 length: 14 residues. Trimming removed 5 bases at V and 6 bases at J, with 13 bases between. Germline CDR1 is SEHNR and CDR2 is FQNEAQ (reference sequence). CDR3 nucleotide sequence: TGTGCCAGCAGCCCCGGGGGAGGCGATGAAAAACTGTTTTTT. Its translation: CASSPGGGDEKLFF.